This TCR beta chain was recorded in a study of blood T cell repertoires in COVID-19. Study information: Donors in the United States, Italy and Spain gave samples during acute or convalescent COVID-19. Sources were T cells, B-cell-depleted T cells, or PBMCs; the material itself was cDNA or gDNA.

The CDR3 runs 14 residues. Germline V gives CDR1 SGHNT, CDR2 YYREEE (reference sequence). V lost 0 bases, J lost 7 bases, and 11 bases lay in between. How the authors handled the data: Nucleated cell number was recorded as an estimate derived from reference gene primer amplification. This table comes from immunoSEQ multiplex PCR, and its TCRdb copy is limited to in-frame clones, with some not included. The V and J calls and clone size were taken over from that table, and D and trimming were inferred from the DNA. Of 100,000 to 150,000 clones listed, less than 90% are singletons. The sample was peripheral blood. This receptor was obtained from a man at least 80 years old with active or convalescent COVID-19. The chain has TRBV5-4 and TRBJ2-1, with D possibly being TRBD2 (6 bases). The CDR3 coding sequence is TGTGCCAGCAGCTTGGCGTTAGCGGATAATGAGCAGTTCTTC. This codes for CASSLALADNEQFF.